The sequence of this T cell receptor beta chain was determined in a study of T-cell reconstitution after alpha-beta-depleted transplantation in children. V lost 3 bases, J lost 8 bases, and 14 bases lay in between. The V gene's germline CDR1 is GTSNPN and CDR2 SVGIG (reference sequence). The CDR3 has 12 amino acids. Unique molecular identifiers were incorporated during preparation of the TCRbeta library. TCRdb fed the PCR reads into MiXCR, producing one record per CDR3 protein. The table shows roughly 350,000 distinct CDR3 sequences, with around a tenth occurring only once. This rearrangement joins TRBV30 to TRBJ2-7; D gene unclear. The sequenced sample was PBMCs from the stem cell graft donor, obtained from the stem cell graft. The receptor was isolated from a human donor who donated a stem cell graft to a child with acute lymphoblastic leukemia. CDR3 loop: CAWSGGLSQQYF. CDR3 DNA: TGTGCCTGGAGCGGCGGTCTAAGCCAGCAGTACTTC.